This TCR beta chain was found in a study of control samples from healthy donors and cancer patients. Trimming cost V 3 bases and J 10 bases; bases outside gene matches: 13. This CDR3 is built from 15 residues. CDR1 and CDR2 (germline): LGHNA, YSLEER. Only in-frame clones appear in the TCRdb table, and some are missing; sequencing was by immunoSEQ multiplex PCR. The sample has several thousand clones, roughly four fifths seen once; the top ten hold approximately 6.5%. The TCR comes from a female donor with lung cancer. The chain links TRBV4-3 to TRBJ1-1; 8 bases agree with TRBD1. Sequences were obtained from formalin-fixed, paraffin-embedded tissue. The CDR3 DNA reads as TGCGCCAGCAGCCAGAACAGGGGGGAGTTAGGGGTAGCTTTCTTT. Protein: CASSQNRGELGVAFF.